One sample yielded the 22 T cell receptor beta chains listed below, sequenced in a study of early T cells in non-severe SARS-CoV-2 infection. TCRdb redid the calling of the 5' RACE reads with MiXCR, one entry per CDR3 protein. This table holds tens of thousands of distinct CDR3 sequences, about 6% found once. The material sequenced was whole blood, taken at baseline. Receptors originate from an adult who was a healthcare worker with PCR-confirmed SARS-CoV-2 infection or an uninfected control (not recorded which).

A remark on this clonotype: A much more abundant neighbour one base away suggests this may be a read error. The chain employs TRBV29-1 and TRBJ2-1; 11 bases line up with TRBD2. Germline CDR1 SQVTM, CDR2 ANQGSEA. The CDR3 has 13 residues. The CDR3 loop reads CGAGLAGTNEQFF. CDR3 sequence (DNA): TGCGGCGCCGGACTAGCGGGTACCAATGAGCAGTTCTTC.

The J gene is TRBJ2-6, the V gene TRBV6-2 or TRBV6-3, with a weak D call TRBD2 (6 bases). Trimming took 2 bases from V and 4 from J, leaving 27 bases between them. Germline V CDR1 and CDR2: MNHEY, SVGEGT. The CDR3 spans 21 residues. CDR3 sequence (DNA): TGTGCCAGCAGTTACCTTCCCGCGCCGGTGGTAGGAGGGGCCGGGGCCAACGTCCTGACTTTC. Protein product: CASSYLPAPVVGGAGANVLTF.

Only a few counts were recorded for this clonotype. V usage is TRBV5-1 and J usage is TRBJ2-7, with D hard to call. The CDR3 covers 12 residues. Germline V gene sequence: CDR1 SGHRS, CDR2 YFSETQ. V lost 0 bases and J 3 bases, leaving 4 bases between the germline ends. DNA of the CDR3: TGCGCCAGCAGCTTGGATTTCTACGAGCAGTACTTC. It translates to CASSLDFYEQYF.

This clonotype occurred many times. One end of the junction does not line up with germline, which may come from a read error. V gene TRBV12-3 or TRBV12-4 combines with J gene TRBJ2-7; TRBD1 matches 9 bases. The CDR3 length is 12 residues. CDR3 sequence reads: CASSSPGQGPLF. CDR3 sequence (DNA): TGTGCCAGCAGTTCCCCGGGACAGGGTCCCCTCTTC.

This clonotype was seen ten or more times. This chain links TRBV7-2 with TRBJ2-1; the D call may be TRBD1 or TRBD2 (6 bases each). Trimming took off 4 bases at V and 8 bases at J, with 24 bases between the two ends. Per germline, CDR1 SGHTA and CDR2 FQGNSA. The CDR3 has 17 amino acids. The CDR3 loop reads CASSSRGGTGGGDEQFF. The CDR3 bases are TGTGCCAGCAGCTCCAGAGGGGGGACTGGGGGCGGGGATGAGCAGTTCTTC.

This clonotype was seen repeatedly, ten times or more. This rearrangement joins TRBV7-2 to TRBJ1-1; D uncertain. In germline, CDR1 is SGHTA, CDR2 FQGNSA. V lost 4 bases, J lost 3 bases, and 15 bases lay in between. This CDR3 contains 15 residues. The CDR3 reads CASSWNSRADTEAFF. CDR3 sequence (DNA): TGTGCCAGCAGCTGGAACAGTAGAGCGGACACTGAAGCTTTCTTT.

The chain carries TRBV6-1 and TRBJ2-7; 7 nucleotides line up with TRBD2. V shed 9 bases and J 0 bases; nucleotides not matched to a gene: 5. The CDR3 runs 13 residues. Per the germline V gene, CDR1 is MNHNS and CDR2 is SASEGT. The chain's CDR3 is CASGKRDSYEQYF. In DNA, the CDR3 is TGTGCCAGTGGGAAGCGGGACTCCTACGAGCAGTACTTC.

This clonotype has more than one count but fewer than ten. This sequence joins TRBV6-2 or TRBV6-3 and TRBJ1-5; D unclear. Germline loops: CDR1 MNHEY, CDR2 SVGEGT. V lost 4 bases to trimming and J lost 2 bases, with 12 bases between them. The CDR3 contains 15 residues. CDR3 amino acids: CASSWVNTGNQPQHF. CDR3 in DNA: TGTGCCAGCAGTTGGGTAAACACAGGCAATCAGCCCCAGCATTTT.

The gene calls are TRBV6-6 and TRBJ1-4, with D possibly TRBD1 on 6 matching bases. Germline V gene data show CDR1 as MNHNY and CDR2 as SVGAGI (reference sequence). The CDR3 totals 14 residues. V lost 1 base, J lost 8 bases, and 11 bases lay in between. CDR3 coding DNA: TGTGCCAGCAGTTACTGGGGACAAAGGGAAAAACTGTTTTTT. This sequence encodes CASSYWGQREKLFF.

This clonotype showed up many times. The gene calls are TRBV24-1 and TRBJ1-6; the D gene is possibly TRBD1 (5 bases). The CDR3 consists of 13 residues. V gave up 10 bases and J gave up 3 bases, with 9 bases separating them. Germline V gene sequence: CDR1 KGHDR, CDR2 SFDVKD. The CDR3 loop is CATGHIYNSPLHF. CDR3 nucleotides: TGTGCCACTGGACACATCTATAATTCACCCCTCCACTTT.

Regarding this clonotype: With a much larger clone just one base away, this may be a read error. The V gene is TRBV28, the J gene TRBJ2-5; a weak D match, TRBD2 (7 bases). Germline-derived CDR1 and CDR2 are MDHEN and SYDVKM. This CDR3 is built from 17 residues. The CDR3 DNA is TGTGCCCGCAGTTCCTTCCACGAGTGGGGGGGCACGGAGACCCAGTACTTC. Residues: CARSSFHEWGGTETQYF.

This clonotype was seen repeatedly, ten times or more. This chain uses TRBV7-2 with TRBJ2-2; the match to TRBD1 covers 7 bases. The germline CDR1 and CDR2 sequences are SGHTA and FQGNSA. This CDR3 has 17 amino acids. The ends lost 1 base at V and 0 bases at J; junction bases unmatched: 5. The CDR3: CASSLVGTASNTGELFF. The CDR3 coding sequence is TGTGCCAGCAGCTTAGTAGGGACAGCGTCGAACACCGGGGAGCTGTTTTTT.

This clonotype was seen ten or more times. V gene TRBV27 combines with J gene TRBJ1-2; D gene unclear. Trimming shortened V by 6 bases and J by 0 bases, and 5 bases separated the two germline ends. CDR3 length: 12 amino acids. Germline CDR1 and CDR2: MNHEY and SMNVEV (reference sequence). The CDR3 bases are TGTGCCAGCAGGGCCGCTAACTATGGCTACACCTTC. It specifies CASRAANYGYTF.

This clonotype occurred a few times. The V and J genes are TRBV27 and TRBJ2-1; 7 bases are shared with TRBD1. The CDR3 is made up of 12 amino acids. Germline loops: CDR1 MNHEY, CDR2 SMNVEV (reference sequence). Trimming cost V 5 bases and J 9 bases; bases outside gene matches: 4. The CDR3 is CASSNTGVEQFF. DNA for the CDR3: TGTGCCAGCAGTAATACAGGGGTTGAGCAGTTCTTC.

This clonotype was seen a handful of times. The rearrangement links TRBV25-1 to TRBJ2-2; TRBD2 is a possible D gene (6 bases). This CDR3 spans 18 amino acids. Trimming took off 0 bases at V and 7 bases at J, with 21 bases between the two ends. Germline loops: CDR1 MGHDK, CDR2 SYGVNS. The CDR3 loop is CASSEYPTGPRGNGELFF. Written as DNA, the CDR3 is TGTGCCAGCAGTGAATACCCAACAGGCCCCCGGGGGAACGGGGAGCTGTTTTTT.

This clonotype was recorded at least ten times. The chain uses TRBV12-5 and TRBJ2-2; D remains unclear. This CDR3 contains 12 residues. V lost 4 bases to trimming and J lost 3 bases, with 3 bases between them. Germline assignment: CDR1 LGHNT and CDR2 FRNRAP. The CDR3 loop is CASGSYTGELFF. CDR3 coding DNA: TGTGCTAGTGGTTCCTACACCGGGGAGCTGTTTTTT. Looking up the rest from reference TRBV12-5 and TRBJ2-2 gives the full variable domain: DARVTQTPRHKVTEMGQEVTMRCQPILGHNTVFWYRQTMMQGLELLAYFRNRAPLDDSGMPKDRFSAEMPDATLATLKIQPSEPRDSAVYFCASGSYTGELFFGEGSRLTVL.

This clonotype occurred many times. This chain links TRBV6-5 with TRBJ1-1; 9 nucleotides match TRBD1. The V gene end was trimmed by 7 bases and the J gene end by 4 bases; junction bases not matched to a gene: 10. The CDR3 is 15 amino acids. Germline V CDR1 and CDR2: MNHEY, SVGAGI. In nucleotides, the CDR3 is TGTGCCAGCACCCTGGGGGACAGGGAGATCACTGAAGCTTTCTTT. It translates to CASTLGDREITEAFF.

This clonotype was recorded many times. The chain combines TRBV4-3 with TRBJ2-5; TRBD2 matches 8 bases. Germline V gives CDR1 LGHNA, CDR2 YSLEER. The V gene end was trimmed by 4 bases and the J gene end by 0 bases; junction bases not matched to a gene: 13. This CDR3 is 18 amino acids long. For the CDR3, the DNA is TGCGCCAGCAGCCCTCGAGCCCGGACTAGCAGCTACCAAGAGACCCAGTACTTC. This encodes CASSPRARTSSYQETQYF.

This clonotype came up many times. The CDR3 reads CASSPSRDRDSPLHF. CDR3 DNA sequence: TGTGCCAGCTCACCTTCCCGGGACAGGGATTCACCCCTCCACTTT. The chain is built from TRBV18 and TRBJ1-6; the match to TRBD1 covers 9 bases. Trimming cost V 3 bases and J 8 bases; bases outside gene matches: 5. Per germline, CDR1 KGHSH and CDR2 LQKENI. CDR3 length equals 15 residues.

This clonotype showed up just a few times. V usage is TRBV12-3 or TRBV12-4 and J usage is TRBJ2-7; TRBD2 aligns across 10 bases. The V gene end was trimmed by 3 bases and the J gene end by 4 bases; junction bases not matched to a gene: 3. The CDR3 sequence is 14 residues long. CDR3: CASSFGTSAYEQYF. CDR3 in DNA: TGTGCCAGCAGTTTCGGGACTAGCGCATACGAGCAGTACTTC.

The chain combines TRBV6-5 with TRBJ2-7, with no clear D. CDR1 and CDR2 from the germline V gene are MNHEY and SVGAGI. Trimming cost V 0 bases and J 3 bases, with 12 bases left between them. CDR3 length: 15 amino acids. CDR3 in amino acids: CASSYSGNSNYEQYF. CDR3 coding DNA: TGTGCCAGCAGTTACTCGGGGAACTCAAACTACGAGCAGTACTTC.

This clonotype was recorded at least ten times. V gene TRBV7-2 combines with J gene TRBJ1-2; perhaps TRBD1 as D (5 bases). The CDR3 is 16 amino acids. Germline CDR1 SGHTA, CDR2 FQGNSA. Trimming removed 2 bases at V and 4 bases at J, with 17 bases between. The chain's CDR3 is CASSLNVANRRYGYTF. In DNA form, the CDR3 reads TGTGCCAGCAGCTTAAATGTCGCTAACAGGCGCTATGGCTACACCTTC.